The 13 T cell receptor beta chains in this list originate from one sample, sequenced in a study of early T cells in non-severe SARS-CoV-2 infection (dated by TCRdb to about 2021). The library was produced with 5' RACE. These reads were obtained on a NextSeq 500. TCRdb's own reprocessing of the public reads used fastp at Q25 and MiXCR and kept productive beta chains. Records with the same CDR3 protein are collapsed into one entry carrying the most frequent genes and DNA. This sample holds 85,000 to 120,000 distinct CDR3 sequences; 13% were observed only once. The ten largest clonotypes hold approximately 6.4% of the sample. The source material was whole blood. The receptors derive from an adult who was a healthcare worker with PCR-confirmed SARS-CoV-2 infection or an uninfected control (not recorded which).

This clonotype was seen repeatedly, ten times or more. This rearrangement joins TRBV20-1 to TRBJ2-5; D unresolved. Trimming shortened V by 2 bases and J by 5 bases, and 18 bases separated the two germline ends. The length of the CDR3 is 15 residues. The germline V gene has CDR1 DFQATT and CDR2 SNEGSKA (reference sequence). CDR3 sequence: CSARQAAAFRETQYF. CDR3 sequence (DNA): TGCAGTGCTAGACAGGCGGCAGCTTTTCGGGAGACCCAGTACTTC.

In regard to this clonotype: A read error may account for a junction end that differs from germline. The chain joins TRBV28 to TRBJ2-7, with D maybe TRBD2 (6 bases). This CDR3 region has 14 residues. In germline, CDR1 is MDHEN, CDR2 SYDVKM. CDR3: CTSSRRGGSYEQYF. Written as DNA, the CDR3 is TGTACCAGCAGTCGGAGGGGAGGTAGCTACGAGCAGTACTTC.

This clonotype was observed a handful of times. The V call is TRBV4-3, the J call TRBJ2-3, with unresolved D. CDR1 is LGHNA and CDR2 is YSLEER in the germline V gene. Trimming cost V 4 bases and J 4 bases, with 9 bases left between them. This CDR3 has 13 amino acids. Written as DNA, the CDR3 is TGCGCCAGCAGCCTTTATTTCGCAGATACGCAGTATTTT. Translating gives CASSLYFADTQYF.

This clonotype was seen at least ten times. The chain combines TRBV2 with TRBJ2-7; 7 positions match TRBD1. This CDR3 region has 15 residues. Unmatched junction bases numbered 3, after V lost 0 bases and J lost 1 base. The V gene's germline CDR1 is SNHLY and CDR2 FYNNEI. CDR3 nucleotides: TGTGCCAGCAGTGAAGCGGGCAGGGGGTCCTACGAGCAGTACTTC. This gives the protein CASSEAGRGSYEQYF. The full variable domain, its missing parts supplied by reference TRBV2 and TRBJ2-7, is EPEVTQTPSHQVTQMGQEVILRCVPISNHLYFYWYRQILGQKVEFLVSFYNNEISEKSEIFDDQFSVERPDGSNFTLKIRSTKLEDSAMYFCASSEAGRGSYEQYFGPGTRLTVT.

This clonotype was counted only a few times. This sequence joins TRBV11-2 and TRBJ2-1; TRBD2 matches 8 bases. This CDR3 has 14 amino acids. Germline loops: CDR1 SGHAT, CDR2 FQNNGV. The V segment lost 5 bases and the J segment 7 bases; nucleotides outside the gene matches: 7. CDR3 bases: TGTGCCAGCAGCGCGGGACTAGTCAGAAATGAGCAGTTCTTC. Translation: CASSAGLVRNEQFF. Filled out from reference TRBV11-2 and TRBJ2-1, the complete variable domain reads EAGVAQSPRYKIIEKRQSVAFWCNPISGHATLYWYQQILGQGPKLLIQFQNNGVVDDSQLPKDRFSAERLKGVDSTLKIQPAKLEDSAVYLCASSAGLVRNEQFFGPGTRLTVL.

This clonotype was picked up a small number of times. The chain joins TRBV3-1 to TRBJ2-7, with 7 positions matching TRBD1. Germline-derived CDR1 and CDR2 are LGHDT and YNNKEL (reference sequence). The CDR3 consists of 12 residues. The ends lost 5 bases at V and 5 bases at J; junction bases unmatched: 3. CDR3 loop: CASSRTGDEQYF. CDR3 DNA: TGTGCCAGCAGCAGGACAGGAGACGAGCAGTACTTC.

This clonotype was detected many times. The J gene is TRBJ2-5, the V gene TRBV1; TRBD2 is taken as the D call from the table, unchecked against the DNA. TRBV1 is a listed pseudogene. CDR3 length equals 15 residues. Here the CDR3 DNA reads TGCACCAGCAGCCAACTAGCGGGGGTACAAGAGACCCAGTACTTC. It codes for CTSSQLAGVQETQYF.

This clonotype was counted between two and nine times. The chain employs TRBV6-1 and TRBJ1-1, with no clear D. The V end lost 6 bases, the J end lost 6 bases, and 17 bases lay between the germline ends. Germline V CDR1 and CDR2: MNHNS, SASEGT. This CDR3 has 14 amino acids. The CDR3 loop is CASRRGAATSEAFF. The DNA of the CDR3 is TGTGCCAGCAGGCGGGGTGCTGCAACTTCTGAAGCTTTCTTT.

There are many counts of this clonotype. This chain joins TRBV19 and TRBJ1-5, with D perhaps matching TRBD1 (5 bases). V shed 7 bases and J shed 4 bases, with 11 bases lying between them. Germline assignment: CDR1 LNHDA and CDR2 SQIVND (reference sequence). The CDR3 length is 13 residues. CDR3 protein: CASTWGGNQPQHF. The DNA for the CDR3 is TGTGCCAGTACCTGGGGGGGAAATCAGCCCCAGCATTTT.

The V call is TRBV29-1, the J call TRBJ2-7; D gene ambiguous. CDR3 size: 11 residues. The V gene's germline CDR1 is SQVTM and CDR2 ANQGSEA. The ends were cut back, 5 bases at V and 3 bases at J, with 8 bases in the middle. The CDR3 here is CSVWADYEQYF. The CDR3 DNA sequence: TGCAGCGTTTGGGCAGACTACGAGCAGTACTTC.

The chain uses TRBV4-2 and TRBJ2-6; TRBD1 matches 7 bases. Germline loops: CDR1 LGHNA, CDR2 YNFKEQ. The V segment lost 0 bases and the J segment 2 bases; nucleotides outside the gene matches: 1. The CDR3 covers 16 residues. The CDR3: CASSQDQGAGANVLTF. CDR3 bases: TGTGCCAGCAGCCAAGATCAGGGGGCTGGGGCCAACGTCCTGACTTTC.

CDR3 sequence: CASSLDQTSGRADTQYF. In DNA, the CDR3 is TGTGCCAGCAGCTTAGACCAGACTAGCGGGAGGGCAGATACGCAGTATTTT. The chain uses TRBV7-2 and TRBJ2-3; 14 positions match TRBD2. Germline V gene data show CDR1 as SGHTA and CDR2 as FQGNSA. J gave up 4 bases and V 1 base, and 4 bases lay outside the gene matches. The CDR3 consists of 17 residues. Using reference TRBV7-2 and TRBJ2-3 for the parts outside the CDR3, the full variable domain is GAGVSQSPSNKVTEKGKDVELRCDPISGHTALYWYRQSLGQGLEFLIYFQGNSAPDKSGLPSDRFSAERTGGSVSTLTIQRTQQEDSAVYLCASSLDQTSGRADTQYFGPGTRLTVL.

The chain uses TRBV7-9 and TRBJ2-1, with 14 bases aligning to TRBD2. CDR1 and CDR2 from the germline V gene are SEHNR and FQNEAQ (reference sequence). The CDR3 contains 18 residues. Trimming took 2 bases from V and 14 from J; bases not matched to a gene: 17. DNA of the CDR3: TGTGCCAGCAGCTTACCCTTGGGACTAGCGGGAGTAAAAGGGGTGGAGTTCTTC. Its translation is CASSLPLGLAGVKGVEFF.